Below, 27 T cell receptor beta chains from the same sample are listed, as sequenced in a study of blood T cells in healthy people across ages. The use of a sample-barcoded 5' primer and a J-beta primer mix characterized a second PCR of roughly 7 to 12 cycles. MiXCR was run by TCRdb on the 5' RACE reads, yielding one entry per CDR3 protein. This table holds about 1.4 million distinct CDR3 sequences, 59% found once. Input material: blood. These receptors were taken from a man between 18 and 29 years old in good health.

The CDR3 region is CSAGDRSLSPLHF. The CDR3 DNA is TGCAGTGCCGGGGACCGGTCCCTTTCACCCCTCCACTTT. The chain carries TRBV20-1 and TRBJ1-6; D may be TRBD1 (5 bases). Germline V gene sequence: CDR1 DFQATT, CDR2 SNEGSKA (reference sequence). Trimming left V 6 bases short and J 9 bases short, with 15 bases between. The CDR3 extends over 13 amino acids.

This clonotype was seen a single time. The rearrangement links TRBV7-9 to TRBJ2-1; D gene ambiguous. The CDR3 is made up of 14 amino acids. The V end lost 4 bases, the J end lost 0 bases, and 7 bases lay between the germline ends. Germline CDR1 is SEHNR and CDR2 is FQNEAQ (reference sequence). CDR3 nucleotides: TGTGCCAGCAGCTCGCAAAACTCCTACAATGAGCAGTTCTTC. It is translated as CASSSQNSYNEQFF.

The table lists this clonotype with a few counts. V usage is TRBV7-2 and J usage is TRBJ1-2; maybe TRBD1 (6 bases). The germline gives CDR1 SGHTA, CDR2 FQGNSA. The CDR3 is 16 amino acids. V was trimmed by 5 bases and J by 3 bases, leaving 19 bases between them. This chain's CDR3 is CASSATGTSNHYGYTF. The CDR3 nucleotides are TGTGCCAGCAGCGCAACCGGGACAAGCAACCACTATGGCTACACCTTC.

The genes are TRBV6-2 or TRBV6-3 and TRBJ2-2; the D gene is possibly TRBD1 (7 bases). V was clipped by 2 bases and J by 3 bases, with 13 bases between them. CDR1 MNHEY and CDR2 SVGEGT come from the germline V gene. The CDR3 sequence is 16 residues long. Here the CDR3 reads CASSYAGGGDTGELFF. The CDR3 coding sequence is TGTGCCAGCAGTTACGCCGGAGGGGGCGACACCGGGGAGCTGTTTTTT.

Concerning this clonotype: The junction shows a germline mismatch at one end, possibly a read error. The V and J genes are TRBV30 and TRBJ1-4, with D possibly being TRBD1 (6 bases). The J call may be mistaken, given a closer DNA end match to TRBJ2-2. CDR1 is GTSNPN, CDR2 SVGIG, per germline (reference sequence). The CDR3 has 13 amino acids. This CDR3 reads CRDNCRNTGELFF. The DNA of the CDR3 is TGCCGGGACAACTGCAGGAACACCGGGGAGCTGTTTTTT.

The chain carries TRBV4-1 and TRBJ2-5; 8 nucleotides align to TRBD2. Germline CDR1 is MGHRA and CDR2 is YSYEKL. The V gene end was trimmed by 3 bases and the J gene end by 4 bases; junction bases not matched to a gene: 4. This CDR3 is 14 amino acids long. The CDR3 sequence: CASSQNSGTETQYF. In DNA form, the CDR3 reads TGCGCCAGCAGCCAGAATAGCGGGACAGAGACCCAGTACTTC.

A remark on this clonotype: It may be a read error: a sequence one base away is much more abundant. V is TRBV3-1 and J is TRBJ2-5, with D perhaps matching TRBD1 (6 bases). The end of the DNA fits TRBJ2-7 better, so the J call may be wrong. Germline V gene sequence: CDR1 LGHDT, CDR2 YNNKEL (reference sequence). The CDR3 spans 14 residues. The CDR3 region is CASSPRDTFYEQYF. For the CDR3, the DNA is TGTGCCAGCAGCCCCCGGGACACGTTCTACGAGCAGTACTTC.

This clonotype has more than one count but fewer than ten. V and J are TRBV7-2 and TRBJ1-6; perhaps TRBD1 as D (6 bases). The CDR3 is 15 amino acids. V lost 1 base and J 14 bases, leaving 18 bases between the germline ends. Germline-derived CDR1 and CDR2 are SGHTA and FQGNSA. The CDR3 sequence: CASSLGAGEIATLHF. The CDR3 DNA sequence: TGTGCCAGCAGCTTAGGTGCAGGGGAGATCGCGACCCTCCACTTT.

The chain is built from TRBV6-1 and TRBJ2-7; perhaps TRBD1 as D (5 bases). Between the trimmed V and J ends, which lost 11 bases and 0 bases, there was a span of 14 bases. CDR3 length: 13 amino acids. Per germline, CDR1 MNHNS and CDR2 SASEGT. In DNA form, the CDR3 reads TGTGCCCTGGAACAGGAGAACTCCTACGAGCAGTACTTC. Protein product: CALEQENSYEQYF.

This chain links TRBV20-1 with TRBJ2-7, with D perhaps TRBD2 (7 bases). Germline CDR1 DFQATT, CDR2 SNEGSKA (reference sequence). V lost 5 bases, J lost 6 bases, and 17 bases lay in between. This CDR3 is 13 amino acids long. CDR3 residues: CSAYVGGLIEQYF. CDR3 nucleotides: TGCAGTGCTTATGTCGGGGGGCTCATCGAGCAGTACTTC.

The chain combines TRBV7-9 with TRBJ1-4, with D hard to call. Trimming cost V 5 bases and J 4 bases, with 14 bases left between them. From germline, CDR1 is SEHNR and CDR2 FQNEAQ (reference sequence). This CDR3 spans 15 amino acids. The DNA of the CDR3 is TGTGCCAGCAGCGTGGGTGGTGCGGGTAATGAAAAACTGTTTTTT. Its protein is CASSVGGAGNEKLFF.

This chain joins TRBV18 and TRBJ1-4; TRBD1 is a possible D gene (5 bases). Germline CDR1 is KGHSH and CDR2 is LQKENI. V shed 0 bases and J shed 12 bases, with 14 bases lying between them. The CDR3 runs to 14 residues. The CDR3 region has the DNA TGTGCCAGCTCACCACCGGGACGGCCGGGGGAACTGTTTTTT. It yields the protein CASSPPGRPGELFF.

The chain uses TRBV2 and TRBJ2-4; no clear D. CDR3 size: 14 residues. Germline CDR1 is SNHLY and CDR2 is FYNNEI. V was pared by 4 bases and J by 0 bases, with 7 bases between. The CDR3: CASSGRQAKNIQYF. The CDR3 DNA reads as TGTGCCAGCAGTGGCAGGCAAGCCAAAAACATTCAGTACTTC.

V is TRBV4-3 and J is TRBJ2-1; possibly TRBD1 or TRBD2 for D (6 bases each). Between the trimmed V and J ends, which lost 0 bases and 7 bases, there was a span of 16 bases. Germline CDR1 is LGHNA and CDR2 is YSLEER. The CDR3 totals 16 residues. This CDR3 is CASSQDGPGAGNEQFF. CDR3 nucleotides: TGCGCCAGCAGCCAAGACGGTCCAGGGGCGGGGAATGAGCAGTTCTTC.

The V and J genes are TRBV2 and TRBJ2-1; weak D call: TRBD1 (6 bases). The V gene's germline CDR1 is SNHLY and CDR2 FYNNEI. The CDR3 totals 16 residues. The V and J ends lost 3 bases and 5 bases respectively, with 17 bases between them. CDR3 coding DNA: TGTGCCAGCAGTGACGGGCTTGGTGGGGGCCACAATGAGCAGTTCTTC. Translated, it gives CASSDGLGGGHNEQFF. Together with reference TRBV2 and TRBJ2-1, the CDR3 gives the full variable domain: EPEVTQTPSHQVTQMGQEVILRCVPISNHLYFYWYRQILGQKVEFLVSFYNNEISEKSEIFDDQFSVERPDGSNFTLKIRSTKLEDSAMYFCASSDGLGGGHNEQFFGPGTRLTVL.

The genes are TRBV7-9 and TRBJ2-3; the match to TRBD2 covers 8 bases. After removal of 6 bases from V and 3 bases from J, the junction contained 8 bases not matched to a gene. The CDR3 length is 15 residues. In germline, CDR1 is SEHNR, CDR2 FQNEAQ (reference sequence). CDR3 sequence: CASRLGGLGTDTQYF. The CDR3 DNA reads TGTGCCAGCAGGCTTGGGGGACTAGGGACAGATACGCAGTATTTT.

This rearrangement joins TRBV27 to TRBJ2-1, with 11 bases aligning to TRBD2. The germline gives CDR1 MNHEY, CDR2 SMNVEV (reference sequence). The CDR3 extends over 15 amino acids. The junction had 10 bases not matched to a gene; V was cut back by 6 bases and J by 9 bases. CDR3 sequence reads: CASRKLAGVGGEQFF. The CDR3 nucleotides read TGTGCCAGCAGGAAACTAGCGGGAGTTGGTGGTGAGCAGTTCTTC.

This clonotype was counted a few times. The V and J genes are TRBV28 and TRBJ2-3, with D perhaps given as TRBD1 or TRBD2 (5 bases each). The germline V and J ends were trimmed by 8 bases and 2 bases, with 17 bases remaining between them. The length of the CDR3 is 15 residues. Germline V gene lookup returns CDR1 MDHEN and CDR2 SYDVKM. The CDR3 DNA sequence: TGTGCCAGCTTACGGGGCGGCCCCTACACAGATACGCAGTATTTT. The encoded protein is CASLRGGPYTDTQYF. The variable domain in full, completed from reference TRBV28 and TRBJ2-3, reads DVKVTQSSRYLVKRTGEKVFLECVQDMDHENMFWYRQDPGLGLRLIYFSYDVKMKEKGDIPEGYSVSREKKERFSLILESASTNQTSMYLCASLRGGPYTDTQYFGPGTRLTVL.

This clonotype turned up a few times. The CDR3 nucleotides are TGTGCCAGCAGCTTAGCGGGGGGGTTCACAGATACGCAGTATTTT. This sequence encodes CASSLAGGFTDTQYF. This chain links TRBV7-2 with TRBJ2-3; 7 bases are a match to TRBD2. Germline-derived CDR1 and CDR2 are SGHTA and FQGNSA. With V trimmed by 0 bases and J by 2 bases, 2 bases remained unmatched. The CDR3 sequence is 15 residues long.

V is TRBV7-2 and J is TRBJ2-7, with 7 positions matching TRBD2. CDR3 length equals 15 residues. Germline CDR1 is SGHTA and CDR2 is FQGNSA. V lost 0 bases and J lost 3; bases outside the gene matches: 5. The CDR3 sequence: CASSLAGGSLYEQYF. The DNA for the CDR3 is TGTGCCAGCAGCTTAGCGGGCGGGAGCCTCTACGAGCAGTACTTC.

V usage is TRBV7-6 and J usage is TRBJ2-5; 12 bases agree with TRBD2. Germline assignment: CDR1 SGHVS and CDR2 FNYEAQ. The CDR3 runs 17 residues. With 5 bases clipped from V and 5 bases from J, the junction kept 12 bases outside the gene matches. CDR3 sequence (DNA): TGTGCCAGCAGCCCCCTGTTACTAGCGGGAGGAGGTGAGACCCAGTACTTC. This codes for CASSPLLLAGGGETQYF.

The V gene is TRBV6-2 or TRBV6-3, the J gene TRBJ2-5, with 7 bases fitting TRBD1. The V segment lost 0 bases and the J segment 11 bases; nucleotides outside the gene matches: 6. CDR3 size: 13 residues. Germline V lookup: CDR1 MNHEY, CDR2 SVGEGT. Here the CDR3 DNA reads TGTGCCAGCAGTTACTCGGTTCCGGGACAGCAGTACTTC. It specifies CASSYSVPGQQYF.

The V call is TRBV7-9, the J call TRBJ1-6; 9 bases line up with TRBD1. The germline CDR1 and CDR2 sequences are SEHNR and FQNEAQ (reference sequence). This CDR3 has 14 amino acids. Germline trimming cut 1 base from V and 10 bases from J; bases unmatched to any gene: 2. The CDR3 DNA reads as TGTGCCAGCAGCTTAGGGACAGGGGTCTCACCCCTCCACTTT. Translated: CASSLGTGVSPLHF.

The V and J genes are TRBV10-3 and TRBJ2-7, with 11 bases aligning to TRBD1. The CDR3 loop spans 14 amino acids. Germline V gives CDR1 ENHRY, CDR2 SYGVKD. Trimming removed 9 bases from V and 2 bases from J; junction bases left unmatched: 6. The CDR3 DNA reads TGTGCCATTCGGCCGGGACAGGGGGCCTACGAGCAGTACTTC. Translated: CAIRPGQGAYEQYF.

The J gene is TRBJ2-4, the V gene TRBV10-3; 7 bases map to TRBD1. J gave up 8 bases and V 6 bases, and 10 bases lay outside the gene matches. Germline V gives CDR1 ENHRY, CDR2 SYGVKD. CDR3 length equals 14 residues. CDR3 amino acids: CAIRAGTVKDIQYF. The CDR3 DNA reads as TGTGCCATCAGGGCCGGGACAGTTAAGGACATTCAGTACTTC.

The chain recombines TRBV14 with TRBJ2-1; tentative D call: TRBD2 (6 bases). Germline loops: CDR1 SGHDN, CDR2 FVKESK. The CDR3 is 13 residues long. V lost 4 bases to trimming and J lost 9 bases, with 13 bases between them. As DNA, the CDR3 is TGTGCCAGCAGCCCCCAACTAGCTGGTGAGCAGTTCTTC. It yields the protein CASSPQLAGEQFF.

This chain joins TRBV10-3 and TRBJ1-2; D might be TRBD1 (6 bases). This CDR3 is built from 16 residues. Deletions cut 2 bases from V and 4 bases from J, with 17 bases between. CDR1 ENHRY and CDR2 SYGVKD come from the germline V gene. CDR3 in amino acids: CAISELGDTGLYGYTF. The CDR3 bases are TGTGCCATCAGTGAGCTGGGGGACACCGGCCTCTATGGCTACACCTTC.